This TCR beta chain was recorded in a study of beta chain features in type 1 diabetes. Isolated RNA was reverse transcribed in full, so expressed TCRB transcripts were sequenced. Method: immunoSEQ multiplex PCR; TCRdb's copy keeps in-frame clones and lacks some. The sample records about 650,000 clones, under 15% being singletons. This clone turned up a few times. Antigen unknown. The CDR3 covers 14 residues. Trimming stripped 0 bases from V and 3 bases from J, with 11 bases between. Germline V gene data show CDR1 as SQVTM and CDR2 as ANQGSEA. Overall study findings and caveats: In all four CD4+ subsets, TCRB CDR3 length was significantly, moderately reduced in type 1 diabetes.

The clonotype was recovered from a man aged 30 to 39 with type 1 diabetes. Sequenced sample: naive CD4+ T cells from blood. The rearrangement links TRBV29-1 to TRBJ1-2; no firm D call. As DNA, the CDR3 is TGCAGCGTTGAAGAAGCCGGAGTATACTATGGCTACACCTTC. Protein: CSVEEAGVYYGYTF.